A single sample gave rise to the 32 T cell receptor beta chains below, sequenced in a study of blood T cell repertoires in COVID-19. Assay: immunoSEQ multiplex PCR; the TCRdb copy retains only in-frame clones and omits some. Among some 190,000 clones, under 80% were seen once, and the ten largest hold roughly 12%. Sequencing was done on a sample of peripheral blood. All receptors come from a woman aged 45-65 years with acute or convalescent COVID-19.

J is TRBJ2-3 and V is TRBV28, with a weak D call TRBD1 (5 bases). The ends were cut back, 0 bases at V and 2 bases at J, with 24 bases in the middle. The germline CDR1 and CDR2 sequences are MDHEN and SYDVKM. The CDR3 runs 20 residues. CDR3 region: CASSLWHTEWSSRVTDTQYF. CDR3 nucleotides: TGTGCCAGCAGTTTATGGCACACGGAATGGAGTAGCAGGGTCACAGATACGCAGTATTTT.

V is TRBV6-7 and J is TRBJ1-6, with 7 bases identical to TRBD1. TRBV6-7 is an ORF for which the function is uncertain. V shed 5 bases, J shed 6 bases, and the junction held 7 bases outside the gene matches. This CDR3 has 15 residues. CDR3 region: CASSRLRGLNSPLHF. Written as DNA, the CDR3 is TGTGCCAGCAGTCGATTAAGGGGGCTTAATTCACCCCTCCACTTT.

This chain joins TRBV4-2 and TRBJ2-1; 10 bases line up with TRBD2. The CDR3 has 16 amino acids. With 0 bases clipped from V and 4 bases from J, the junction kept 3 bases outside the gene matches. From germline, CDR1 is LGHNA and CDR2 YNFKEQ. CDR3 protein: CASSQEASGGYNEQFF. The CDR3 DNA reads TGTGCCAGCAGCCAAGAGGCTAGCGGGGGATACAATGAGCAGTTCTTC.

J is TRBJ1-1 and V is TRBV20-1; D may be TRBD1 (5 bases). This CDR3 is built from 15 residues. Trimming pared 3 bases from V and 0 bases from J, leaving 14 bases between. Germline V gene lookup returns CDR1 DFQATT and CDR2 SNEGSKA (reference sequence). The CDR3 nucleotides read TGCAGTGCTAGTGCTGAACAGGAACTGAACACTGAAGCTTTCTTT. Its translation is CSASAEQELNTEAFF.

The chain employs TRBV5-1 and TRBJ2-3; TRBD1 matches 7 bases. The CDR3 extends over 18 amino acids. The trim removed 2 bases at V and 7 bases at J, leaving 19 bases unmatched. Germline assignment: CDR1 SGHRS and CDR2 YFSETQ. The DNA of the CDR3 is TGCGCCAGCAGCTTTGTCCGGGACAGACCTTCACGGACCCATACGCAGTATTTT. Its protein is CASSFVRDRPSRTHTQYF. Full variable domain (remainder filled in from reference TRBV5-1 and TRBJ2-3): KAGVTQTPRYLIKTRGQQVTLSCSPISGHRSVSWYQQTPGQGLQFLFEYFSETQRNKGNFPGRFSGRQFSNSRSEMNVSTLELGDSALYLCASSFVRDRPSRTHTQYFGPGTRLTVL.

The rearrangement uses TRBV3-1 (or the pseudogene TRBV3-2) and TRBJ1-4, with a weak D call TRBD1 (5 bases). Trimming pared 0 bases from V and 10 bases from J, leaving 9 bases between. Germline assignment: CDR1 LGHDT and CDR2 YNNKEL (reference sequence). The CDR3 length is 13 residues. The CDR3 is CASSQETAGKLFF. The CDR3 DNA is TGTGCCAGCAGCCAAGAGACAGCCGGAAAACTGTTTTTT.

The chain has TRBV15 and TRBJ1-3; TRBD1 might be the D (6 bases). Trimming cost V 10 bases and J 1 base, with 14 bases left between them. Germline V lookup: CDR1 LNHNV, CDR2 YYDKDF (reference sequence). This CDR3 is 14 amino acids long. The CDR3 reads CAIQRDTSGNTIYF. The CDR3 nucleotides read TGTGCCATCCAACGGGACACTTCTGGAAACACCATATATTTT.

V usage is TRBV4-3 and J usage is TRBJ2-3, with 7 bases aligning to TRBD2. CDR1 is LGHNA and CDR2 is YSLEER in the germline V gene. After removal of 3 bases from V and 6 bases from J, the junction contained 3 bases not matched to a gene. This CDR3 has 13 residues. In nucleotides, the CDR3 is TGCGCCAGCAGCCAGGGGGAGGGGGATACGCAGTATTTT. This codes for CASSQGEGDTQYF.

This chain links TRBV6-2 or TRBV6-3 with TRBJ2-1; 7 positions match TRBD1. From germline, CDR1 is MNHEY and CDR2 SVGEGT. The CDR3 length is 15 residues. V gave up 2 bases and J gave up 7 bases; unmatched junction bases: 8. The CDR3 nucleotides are TGTGCCAGCAGTTACAGACAGGGACAACGGAATGAGCAGTTCTTC. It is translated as CASSYRQGQRNEQFF.

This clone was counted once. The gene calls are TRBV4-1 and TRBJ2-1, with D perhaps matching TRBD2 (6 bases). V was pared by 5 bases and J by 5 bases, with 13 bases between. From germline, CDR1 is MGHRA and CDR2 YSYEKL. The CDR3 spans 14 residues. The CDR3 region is CASSTRTGDNEQFF. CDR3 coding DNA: TGCGCCAGCAGCACCCGGACGGGGGACAATGAGCAGTTCTTC.

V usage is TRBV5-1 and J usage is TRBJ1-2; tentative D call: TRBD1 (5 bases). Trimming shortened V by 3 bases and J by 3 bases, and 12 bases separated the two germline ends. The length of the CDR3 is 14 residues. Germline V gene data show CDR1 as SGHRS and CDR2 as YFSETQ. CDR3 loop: CASSSNPGDYGYTF. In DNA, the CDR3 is TGCGCCAGCAGCTCGAATCCGGGGGACTATGGCTACACCTTC.

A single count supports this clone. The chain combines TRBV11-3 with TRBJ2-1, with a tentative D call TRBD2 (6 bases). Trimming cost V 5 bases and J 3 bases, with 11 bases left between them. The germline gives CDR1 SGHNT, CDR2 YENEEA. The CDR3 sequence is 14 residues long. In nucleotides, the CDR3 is TGTGCCAGCAGCGGGGGACTTAACTACAATGAGCAGTTCTTC. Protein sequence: CASSGGLNYNEQFF.

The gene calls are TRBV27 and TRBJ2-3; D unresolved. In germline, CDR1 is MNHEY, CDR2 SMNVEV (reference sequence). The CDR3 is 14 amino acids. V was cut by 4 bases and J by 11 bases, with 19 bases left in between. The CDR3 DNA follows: TGTGCCAGCAGTTCAAATACAGATTCTCGAAAGCAGTATTTT. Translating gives CASSSNTDSRKQYF.

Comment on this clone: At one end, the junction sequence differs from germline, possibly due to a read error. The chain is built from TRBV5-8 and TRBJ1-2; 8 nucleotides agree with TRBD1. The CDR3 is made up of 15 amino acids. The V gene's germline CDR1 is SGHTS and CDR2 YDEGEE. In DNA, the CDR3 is TGTGCCAGCAGGTTGGACGGGACAGGCTATTATGGCTACACCTTC. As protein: CASRLDGTGYYGYTF. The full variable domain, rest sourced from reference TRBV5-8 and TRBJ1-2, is EAGVTQSPTHLIKTRGQQATLRCSPISGHTSVYWYQQALGLGLQFLLWYDEGEERNRGNFPPRFSGRQFPNYSSELNVNALELEDSALYLCASRLDGTGYYGYTFGSGTRLTVV.

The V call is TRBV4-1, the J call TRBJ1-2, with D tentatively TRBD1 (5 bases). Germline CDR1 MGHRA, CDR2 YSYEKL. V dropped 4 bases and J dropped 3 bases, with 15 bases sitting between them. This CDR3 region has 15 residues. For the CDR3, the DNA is TGCGCCAGCAGCCCCGGAGGGGAGGGGTACTATGGCTACACCTTC. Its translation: CASSPGGEGYYGYTF.

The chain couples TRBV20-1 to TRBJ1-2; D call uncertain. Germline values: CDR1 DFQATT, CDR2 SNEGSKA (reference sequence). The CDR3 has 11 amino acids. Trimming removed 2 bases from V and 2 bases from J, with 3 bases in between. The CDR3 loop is CSARLNYGYTF. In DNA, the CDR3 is TGCAGTGCTAGACTCAACTATGGCTACACCTTC.

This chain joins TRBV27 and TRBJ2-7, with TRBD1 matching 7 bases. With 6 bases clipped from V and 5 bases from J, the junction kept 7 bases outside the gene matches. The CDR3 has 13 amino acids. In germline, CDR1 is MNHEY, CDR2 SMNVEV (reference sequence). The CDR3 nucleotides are TGTGCCAGCAGCTTGACAGGGTTGAACGAGCAGTACTTC. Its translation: CASSLTGLNEQYF.

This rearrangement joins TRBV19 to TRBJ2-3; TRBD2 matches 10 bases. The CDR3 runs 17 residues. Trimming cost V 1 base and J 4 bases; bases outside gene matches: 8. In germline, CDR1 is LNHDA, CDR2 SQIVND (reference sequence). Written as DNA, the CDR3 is TGTGCCAGTAGTATAGTACCTAGCGGGAGTATCTCAGATACGCAGTATTTT. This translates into CASSIVPSGSISDTQYF.

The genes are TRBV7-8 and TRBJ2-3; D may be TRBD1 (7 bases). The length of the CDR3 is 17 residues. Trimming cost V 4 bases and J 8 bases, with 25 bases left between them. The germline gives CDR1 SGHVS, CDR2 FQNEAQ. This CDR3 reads CASSSEGGGIGTATQYF. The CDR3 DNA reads TGTGCCAGCAGCTCAGAAGGGGGCGGCATAGGGACTGCTACGCAGTATTTT.

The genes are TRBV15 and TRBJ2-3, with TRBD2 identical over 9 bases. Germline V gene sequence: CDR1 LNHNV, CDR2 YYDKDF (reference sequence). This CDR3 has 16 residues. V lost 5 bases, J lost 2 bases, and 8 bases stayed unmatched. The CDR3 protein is CATSRTVAGATDTQYF. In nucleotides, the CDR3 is TGTGCCACCAGCCGTACGGTAGCGGGAGCCACAGATACGCAGTATTTT.

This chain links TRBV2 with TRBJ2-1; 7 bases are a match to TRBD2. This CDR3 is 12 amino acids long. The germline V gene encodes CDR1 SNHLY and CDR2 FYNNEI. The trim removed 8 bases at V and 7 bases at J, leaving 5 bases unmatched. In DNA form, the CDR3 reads TGTGCCAGCCGCAATAGCGGGAATGAGCAGTTCTTC. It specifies CASRNSGNEQFF.

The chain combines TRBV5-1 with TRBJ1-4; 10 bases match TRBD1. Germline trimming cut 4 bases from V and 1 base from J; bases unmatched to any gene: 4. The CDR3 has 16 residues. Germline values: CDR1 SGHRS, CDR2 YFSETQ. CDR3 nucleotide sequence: TGCGCCAGCAGCCGCGACAGGGGGCGAACTAATGAAAAACTGTTTTTT. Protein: CASSRDRGRTNEKLFF.

The CDR3 sequence is CASSQDLPWIRQGANEKLFF. The CDR3, as DNA: TGTGCCAGCAGCCAAGATCTTCCGTGGATCCGGCAGGGGGCGAATGAAAAACTGTTTTTT. The rearrangement uses TRBV4-2 and TRBJ1-4; 8 bases align to TRBD1. This CDR3 has 20 amino acids. The ends lost 0 bases at V and 5 bases at J; junction bases unmatched: 17. CDR1 is LGHNA and CDR2 is YNFKEQ in the germline V gene.

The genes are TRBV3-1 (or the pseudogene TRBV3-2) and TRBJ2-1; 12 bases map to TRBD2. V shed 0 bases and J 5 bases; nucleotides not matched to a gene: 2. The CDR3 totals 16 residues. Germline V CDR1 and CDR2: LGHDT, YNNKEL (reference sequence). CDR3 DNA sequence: TGTGCCAGCAGCCAAGAACTAGCGGGAGGCAACAATGAGCAGTTCTTC. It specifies CASSQELAGGNNEQFF.

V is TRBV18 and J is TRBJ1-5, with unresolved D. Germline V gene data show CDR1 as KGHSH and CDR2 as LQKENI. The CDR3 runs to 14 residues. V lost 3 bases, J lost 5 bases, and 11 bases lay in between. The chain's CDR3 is CASSPSDTYQPQHF. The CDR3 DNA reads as TGTGCCAGCTCACCCTCAGATACCTATCAGCCCCAGCATTTT. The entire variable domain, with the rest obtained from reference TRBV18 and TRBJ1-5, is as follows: NAGVMQNPRHLVRRRGQEARLRCSPMKGHSHVYWYRQLPEEGLKFMVYLQKENIIDESGMPKERFSAEFPKEGPSILRIQQVVRGDSAAYFCASSPSDTYQPQHFGDGTRLSIL.

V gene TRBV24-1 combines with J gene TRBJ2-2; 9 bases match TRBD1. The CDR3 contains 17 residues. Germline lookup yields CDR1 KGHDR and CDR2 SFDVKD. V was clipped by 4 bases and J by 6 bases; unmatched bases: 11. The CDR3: CATSDPLWDRDAGELFF. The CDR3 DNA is TGTGCCACCAGTGACCCCCTCTGGGACAGGGACGCCGGGGAGCTGTTTTTT.

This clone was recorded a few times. CDR3 amino acids: CASSGQGVSYEQYF. The CDR3 DNA is TGTGCCAGCAGTGGACAGGGGGTCTCCTACGAGCAGTACTTC. V usage is TRBV6-2 or TRBV6-3 and J usage is TRBJ2-7, with 10 bases matching TRBD1. Germline loops: CDR1 MNHEY, CDR2 SVGEGT. CDR3 length: 14 amino acids. Trimming removed 5 bases from V and 0 bases from J; junction bases left unmatched: 1.

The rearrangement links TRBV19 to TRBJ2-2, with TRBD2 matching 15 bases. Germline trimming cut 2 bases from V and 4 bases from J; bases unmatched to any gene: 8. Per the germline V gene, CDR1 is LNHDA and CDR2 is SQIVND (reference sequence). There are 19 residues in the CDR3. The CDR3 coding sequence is TGTGCCAGTAGTATAAGGACTAGCGGGGGGGCGATCCGCACCGGGGAGCTGTTTTTT. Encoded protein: CASSIRTSGGAIRTGELFF.

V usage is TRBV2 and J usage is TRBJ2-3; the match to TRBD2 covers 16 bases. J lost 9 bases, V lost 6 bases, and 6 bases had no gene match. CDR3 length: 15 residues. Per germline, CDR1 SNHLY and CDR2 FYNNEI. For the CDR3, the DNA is TGTGCCAGCAGCCCGGGACTAGCGGGAGGGCCGACGCAGTATTTT. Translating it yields CASSPGLAGGPTQYF.

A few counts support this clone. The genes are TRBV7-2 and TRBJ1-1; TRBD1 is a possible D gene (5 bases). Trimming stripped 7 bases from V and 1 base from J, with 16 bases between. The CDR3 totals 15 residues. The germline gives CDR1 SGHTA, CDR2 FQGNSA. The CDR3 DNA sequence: TGTGCCAGCACCTTTAATCAGGGAAGGAACACTGAAGCTTTCTTT. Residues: CASTFNQGRNTEAFF.

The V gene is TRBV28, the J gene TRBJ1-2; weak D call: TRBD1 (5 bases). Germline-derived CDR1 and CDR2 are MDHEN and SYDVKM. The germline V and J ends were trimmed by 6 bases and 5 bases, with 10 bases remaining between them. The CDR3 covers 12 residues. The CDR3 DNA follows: TGTGCCAGCAGATCGACAGAGTATGGCTACACCTTC. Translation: CASRSTEYGYTF.

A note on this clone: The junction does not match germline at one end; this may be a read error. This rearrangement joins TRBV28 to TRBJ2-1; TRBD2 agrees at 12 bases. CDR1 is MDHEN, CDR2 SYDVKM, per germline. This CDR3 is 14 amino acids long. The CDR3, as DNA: TGTGCCTTCCAGAGGGCTAGCGGGAGGGCCGAGCGGTTCTTC. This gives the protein CAFQRASGRAERFF.